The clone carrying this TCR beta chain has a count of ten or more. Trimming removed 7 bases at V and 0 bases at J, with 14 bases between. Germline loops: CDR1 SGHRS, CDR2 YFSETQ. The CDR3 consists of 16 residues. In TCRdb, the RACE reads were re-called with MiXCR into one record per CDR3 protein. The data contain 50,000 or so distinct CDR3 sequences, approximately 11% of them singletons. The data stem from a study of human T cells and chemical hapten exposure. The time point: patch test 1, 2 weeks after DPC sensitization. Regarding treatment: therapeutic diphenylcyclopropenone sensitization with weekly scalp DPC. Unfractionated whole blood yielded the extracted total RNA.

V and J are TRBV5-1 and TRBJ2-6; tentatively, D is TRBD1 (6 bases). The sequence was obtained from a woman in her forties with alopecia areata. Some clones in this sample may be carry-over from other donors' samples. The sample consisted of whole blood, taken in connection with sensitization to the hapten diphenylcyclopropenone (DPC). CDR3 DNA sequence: TGCGCCAGCGGTGTACAGGGTAGCTCTGGGGCCAACGTCCTGACTTTC. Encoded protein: CASGVQGSSGANVLTF.